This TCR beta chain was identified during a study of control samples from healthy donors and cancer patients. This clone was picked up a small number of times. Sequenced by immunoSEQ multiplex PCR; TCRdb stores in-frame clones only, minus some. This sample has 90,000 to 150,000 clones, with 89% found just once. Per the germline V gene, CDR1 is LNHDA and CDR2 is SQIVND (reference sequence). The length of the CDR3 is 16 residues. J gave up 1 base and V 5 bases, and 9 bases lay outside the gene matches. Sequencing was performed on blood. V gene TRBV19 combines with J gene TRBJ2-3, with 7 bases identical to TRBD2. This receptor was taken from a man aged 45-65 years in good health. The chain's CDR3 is CASSRFRGVGTDTQYF. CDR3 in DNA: TGTGCCAGTAGTCGATTCCGGGGGGTGGGCACAGATACGCAGTATTTT.